Reported below is one T cell receptor beta chain. The data were obtained in a study of blood T cell repertoires in COVID-19. The repertoire was sequenced with immunoSEQ multiplex PCR; TCRdb's copy has only in-frame clones and lacks some. Of about 180,000 clones in the sample, approximately 90% were seen once. The sample taken for sequencing was peripheral blood. The clonotype originates from a woman aged 25 to 39 with active or convalescent COVID-19.

CDR3 amino acids: CASSLGLAGYNEQFF. Here the CDR3 DNA reads TGCGCCAGCAGCTTGGGACTAGCGGGGTACAATGAGCAGTTCTTC. This chain connects TRBV5-1 to TRBJ2-1, with TRBD2 identical over 11 bases. J lost 4 bases, V lost 0 bases, and 0 bases had no gene match. This CDR3 has 15 amino acids. Looked up from germline, CDR1 is SGHRS and CDR2 is YFSETQ.